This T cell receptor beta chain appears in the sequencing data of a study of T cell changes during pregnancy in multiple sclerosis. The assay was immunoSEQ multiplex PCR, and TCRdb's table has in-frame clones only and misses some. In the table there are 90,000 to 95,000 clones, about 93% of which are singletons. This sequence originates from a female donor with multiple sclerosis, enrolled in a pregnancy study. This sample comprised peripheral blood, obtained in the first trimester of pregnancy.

CDR3 region: CASSLGSPGAEAFF. DNA for the CDR3: TGTGCCAGCAGCCTGGGAAGCCCGGGAGCTGAAGCTTTCTTT. The chain combines TRBV5-4 with TRBJ1-1; D call uncertain. This CDR3 has 14 residues. Trimming took 4 bases from V and 6 from J, leaving 16 bases between them. Germline V gene sequence: CDR1 SGHNT, CDR2 YYREEE (reference sequence). The full variable domain, its missing parts supplied by reference TRBV5-4 and TRBJ1-1, is ETGVTQSPTHLIKTRGQQVTLRCSSQSGHNTVSWYQQALGQGPQFIFQYYREEENGRGNFPPRFSGLQFPNYSSELNVNALELDDSALYLCASSLGSPGAEAFFGQGTRLTVV.